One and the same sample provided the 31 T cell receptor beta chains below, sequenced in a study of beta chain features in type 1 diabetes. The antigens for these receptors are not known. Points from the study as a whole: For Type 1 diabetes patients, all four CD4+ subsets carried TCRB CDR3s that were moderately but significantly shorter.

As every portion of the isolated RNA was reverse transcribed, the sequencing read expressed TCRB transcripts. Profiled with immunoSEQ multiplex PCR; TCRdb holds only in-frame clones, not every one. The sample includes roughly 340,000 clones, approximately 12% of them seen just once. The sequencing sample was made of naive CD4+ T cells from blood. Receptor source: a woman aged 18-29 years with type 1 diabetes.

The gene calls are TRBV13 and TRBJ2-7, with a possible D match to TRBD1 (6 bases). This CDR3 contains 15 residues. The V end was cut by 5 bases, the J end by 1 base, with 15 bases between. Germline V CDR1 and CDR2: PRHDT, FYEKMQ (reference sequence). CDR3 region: CASSPGTQVSYEQYF. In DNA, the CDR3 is TGTGCCAGCAGCCCTGGGACACAGGTGTCCTACGAGCAGTACTTC. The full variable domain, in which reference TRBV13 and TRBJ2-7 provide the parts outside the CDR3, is AAGVIQSPRHLIKEKRETATLKCYPIPRHDTVYWYQQGPGQDPQFLISFYEKMQSDKGSIPDRFSAQQFSDYHSELNMSSLELGDSALYFCASSPGTQVSYEQYFGPGTRLTVT.

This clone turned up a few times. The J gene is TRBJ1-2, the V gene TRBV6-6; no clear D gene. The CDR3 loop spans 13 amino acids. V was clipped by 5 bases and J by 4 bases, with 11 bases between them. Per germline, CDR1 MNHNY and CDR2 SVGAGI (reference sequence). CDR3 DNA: TGTGCCAGCAGTGAGACAACTAGCTATGGCTACACCTTC. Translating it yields CASSETTSYGYTF.

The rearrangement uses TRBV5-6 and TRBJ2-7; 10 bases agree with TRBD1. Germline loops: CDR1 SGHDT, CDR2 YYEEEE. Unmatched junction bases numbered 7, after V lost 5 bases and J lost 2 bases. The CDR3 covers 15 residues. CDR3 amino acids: CASSKPGQGTYEQYF. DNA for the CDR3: TGTGCCAGCAGTAAACCGGGACAGGGGACCTACGAGCAGTACTTC.

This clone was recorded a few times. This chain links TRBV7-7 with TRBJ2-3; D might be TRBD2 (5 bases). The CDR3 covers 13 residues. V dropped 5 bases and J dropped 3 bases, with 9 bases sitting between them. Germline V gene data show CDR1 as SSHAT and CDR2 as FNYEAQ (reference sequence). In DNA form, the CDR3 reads TGTGCCAGCAGCCCCGGGGTAACAGATACGCAGTATTTT. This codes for CASSPGVTDTQYF.

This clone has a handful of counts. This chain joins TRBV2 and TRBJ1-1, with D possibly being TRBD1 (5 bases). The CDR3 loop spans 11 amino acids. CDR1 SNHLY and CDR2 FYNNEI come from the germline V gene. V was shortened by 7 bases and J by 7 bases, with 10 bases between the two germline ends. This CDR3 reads CASIPQVEAFF. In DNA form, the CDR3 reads TGTGCCAGCATTCCACAGGTTGAAGCTTTCTTT.

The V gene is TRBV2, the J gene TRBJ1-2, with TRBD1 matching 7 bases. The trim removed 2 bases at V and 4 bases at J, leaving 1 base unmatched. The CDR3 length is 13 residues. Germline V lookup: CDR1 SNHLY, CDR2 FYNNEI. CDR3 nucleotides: TGTGCCAGCAGTGAACAGGGGGGCTATGGCTACACCTTC. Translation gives CASSEQGGYGYTF.

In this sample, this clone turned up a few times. This CDR3 is CASSQGQGMNTEAFF. The CDR3 DNA follows: TGTGCCAGCTCCCAAGGACAGGGTATGAACACTGAAGCTTTCTTT. The rearrangement uses TRBV18 and TRBJ1-1; 8 bases are shared with TRBD1. The V gene's germline CDR1 is KGHSH and CDR2 LQKENI. Germline trimming cut 6 bases from V and 0 bases from J; bases unmatched to any gene: 6. There are 15 residues in the CDR3.

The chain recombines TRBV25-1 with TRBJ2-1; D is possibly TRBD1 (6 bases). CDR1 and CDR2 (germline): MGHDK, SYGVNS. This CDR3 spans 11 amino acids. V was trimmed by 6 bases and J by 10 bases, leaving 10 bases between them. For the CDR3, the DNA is TGTGCCAGCAGGGGACAAAACGAGCAGTTCTTC. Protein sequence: CASRGQNEQFF.

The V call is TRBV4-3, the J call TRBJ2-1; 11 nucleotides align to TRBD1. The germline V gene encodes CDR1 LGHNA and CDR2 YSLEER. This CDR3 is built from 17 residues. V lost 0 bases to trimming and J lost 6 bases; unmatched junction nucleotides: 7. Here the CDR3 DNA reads TGCGCCAGCAGCCAAGATTCCGGGACAGGGGGGATCAATGAGCAGTTCTTC. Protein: CASSQDSGTGGINEQFF.

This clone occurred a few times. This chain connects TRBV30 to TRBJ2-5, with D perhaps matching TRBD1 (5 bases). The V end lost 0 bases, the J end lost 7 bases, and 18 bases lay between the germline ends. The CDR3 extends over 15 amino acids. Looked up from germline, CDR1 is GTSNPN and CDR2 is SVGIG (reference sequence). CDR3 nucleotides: TGTGCCTGGAGTGTAAACAGGCCACCGTCCGGGACCCAGTACTTC. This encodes CAWSVNRPPSGTQYF.

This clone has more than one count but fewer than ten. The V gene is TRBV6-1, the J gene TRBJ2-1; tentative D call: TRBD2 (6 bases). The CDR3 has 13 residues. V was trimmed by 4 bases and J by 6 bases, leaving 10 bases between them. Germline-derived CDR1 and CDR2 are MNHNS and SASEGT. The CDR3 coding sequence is TGTGCCAGCAGTGTCTTGACTAGCAATGAGCAGTTCTTC. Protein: CASSVLTSNEQFF.

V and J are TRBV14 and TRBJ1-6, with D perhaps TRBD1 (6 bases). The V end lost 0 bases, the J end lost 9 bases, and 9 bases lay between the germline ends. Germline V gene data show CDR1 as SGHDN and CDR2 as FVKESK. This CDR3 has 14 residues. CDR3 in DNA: TGTGCCAGCAGCCAAGAGACAGGAGCTTCACCCCTCCACTTT. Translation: CASSQETGASPLHF. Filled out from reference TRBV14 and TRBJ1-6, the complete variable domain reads EAGVTQFPSHSVIEKGQTVTLRCDPISGHDNLYWYRRVMGKEIKFLLHFVKESKQDESGMPNNRFLAERTGGTYSTLKVQPAELEDSGVYFCASSQETGASPLHFGNGTRLTVT.

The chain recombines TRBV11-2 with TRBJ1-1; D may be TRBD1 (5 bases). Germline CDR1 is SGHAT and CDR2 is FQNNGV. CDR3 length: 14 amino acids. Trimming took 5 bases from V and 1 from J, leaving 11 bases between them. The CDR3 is CASSPSGGNTEAFF. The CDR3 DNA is TGTGCCAGCAGCCCATCGGGGGGGAACACTGAAGCTTTCTTT.

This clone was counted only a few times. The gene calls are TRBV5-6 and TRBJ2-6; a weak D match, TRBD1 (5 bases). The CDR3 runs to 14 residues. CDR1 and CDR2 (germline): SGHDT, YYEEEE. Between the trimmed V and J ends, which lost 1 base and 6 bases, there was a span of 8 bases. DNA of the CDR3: TGTGCCAGCAGCTTGAAAGGGGCGGCCAACGTCCTGACTTTC. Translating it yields CASSLKGAANVLTF.

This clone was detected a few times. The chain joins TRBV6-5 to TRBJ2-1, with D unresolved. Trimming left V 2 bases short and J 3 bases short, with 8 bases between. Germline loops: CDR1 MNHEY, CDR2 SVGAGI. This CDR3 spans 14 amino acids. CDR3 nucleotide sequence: TGTGCCAGCAGTTACCCACTGTTCTACAATGAGCAGTTCTTC. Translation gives CASSYPLFYNEQFF.

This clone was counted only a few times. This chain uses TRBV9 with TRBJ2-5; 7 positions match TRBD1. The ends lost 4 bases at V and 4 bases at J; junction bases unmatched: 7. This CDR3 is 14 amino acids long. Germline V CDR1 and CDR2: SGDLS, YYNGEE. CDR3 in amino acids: CASSPRTGPETQYF. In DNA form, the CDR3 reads TGTGCCAGCAGCCCAAGGACAGGTCCAGAGACCCAGTACTTC.

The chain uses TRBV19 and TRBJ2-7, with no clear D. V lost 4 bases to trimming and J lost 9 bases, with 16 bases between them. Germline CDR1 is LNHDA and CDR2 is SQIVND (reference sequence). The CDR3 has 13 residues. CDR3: CASSTDGDTGQYF. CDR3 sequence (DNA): TGTGCCAGTAGTACCGACGGAGATACCGGGCAGTACTTC.

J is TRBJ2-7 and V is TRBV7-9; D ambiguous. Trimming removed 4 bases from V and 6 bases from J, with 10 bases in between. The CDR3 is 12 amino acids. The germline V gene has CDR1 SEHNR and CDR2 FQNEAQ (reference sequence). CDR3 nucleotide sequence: TGTGCCAGCAGCTCTCTAGTATCCGAGCAGTACTTC. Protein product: CASSSLVSEQYF.

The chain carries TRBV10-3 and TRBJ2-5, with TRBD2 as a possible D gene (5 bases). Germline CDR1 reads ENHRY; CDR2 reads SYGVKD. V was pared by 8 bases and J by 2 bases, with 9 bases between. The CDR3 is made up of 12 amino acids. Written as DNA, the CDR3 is TGTGCCATCCGGGATCTACAAGAGACCCAGTACTTC. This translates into CAIRDLQETQYF.

CDR3 sequence reads: CAMGVTTGELFF. The CDR3 DNA reads TGTGCCATGGGAGTTACGACCGGGGAGCTGTTTTTT. The chain carries TRBV28 and TRBJ2-2; the D gene is possibly TRBD2 (5 bases). This CDR3 has 12 residues. CDR1 MDHEN and CDR2 SYDVKM come from the germline V gene. V was trimmed by 10 bases and J by 5 bases, leaving 11 bases between them.

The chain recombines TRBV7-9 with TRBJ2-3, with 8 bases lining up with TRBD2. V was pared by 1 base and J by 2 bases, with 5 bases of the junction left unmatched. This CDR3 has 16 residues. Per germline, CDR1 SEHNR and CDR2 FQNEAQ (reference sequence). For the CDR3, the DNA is TGTGCCAGCAGCTTAGTGACGGGAGGGACCACAGATACGCAGTATTTT. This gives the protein CASSLVTGGTTDTQYF.

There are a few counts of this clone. The CDR3: CASRSGQGVYEQYF. The CDR3 nucleotides are TGTGCCAGCAGGTCCGGACAGGGTGTCTACGAGCAGTACTTC. This rearrangement joins TRBV6-5 to TRBJ2-7; 8 bases are shared with TRBD1. The CDR3 extends over 14 amino acids. Germline CDR1 is MNHEY and CDR2 is SVGAGI. V was clipped by 6 bases and J by 3 bases; unmatched bases: 7.

CDR3: CASSLNALPGGYTF. In DNA form, the CDR3 reads TGTGCCAGCAGCTTAAATGCCCTCCCAGGGGGCTACACCTTC. The chain combines TRBV7-2 with TRBJ1-2; TRBD1 might be the D (5 bases). V lost 2 bases to trimming and J lost 8 bases, with 15 bases between them. Germline loops: CDR1 SGHTA, CDR2 FQGNSA. CDR3 length: 14 amino acids.

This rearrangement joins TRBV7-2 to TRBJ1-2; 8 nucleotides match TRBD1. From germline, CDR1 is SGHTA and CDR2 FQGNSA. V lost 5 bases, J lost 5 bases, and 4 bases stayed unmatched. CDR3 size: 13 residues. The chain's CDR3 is CASSQDRVYGYTF. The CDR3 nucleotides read TGTGCCAGCAGCCAGGACAGGGTATATGGCTACACCTTC. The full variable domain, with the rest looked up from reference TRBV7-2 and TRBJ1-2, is GAGVSQSPSNKVTEKGKDVELRCDPISGHTALYWYRQSLGQGLEFLIYFQGNSAPDKSGLPSDRFSAERTGGSVSTLTIQRTQQEDSAVYLCASSQDRVYGYTFGSGTRLTVV.

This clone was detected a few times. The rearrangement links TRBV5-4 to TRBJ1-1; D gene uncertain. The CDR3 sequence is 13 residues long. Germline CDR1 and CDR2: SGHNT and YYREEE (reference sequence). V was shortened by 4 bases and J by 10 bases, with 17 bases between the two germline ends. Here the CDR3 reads CASSLSDISGAFF. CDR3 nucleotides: TGTGCCAGCAGCCTCTCTGACATCTCAGGAGCTTTCTTT.

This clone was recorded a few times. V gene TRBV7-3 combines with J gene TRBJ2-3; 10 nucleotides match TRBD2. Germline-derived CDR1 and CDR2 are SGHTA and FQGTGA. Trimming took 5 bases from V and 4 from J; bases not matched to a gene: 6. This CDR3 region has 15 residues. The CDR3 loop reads CASSKSGRASDTQYF. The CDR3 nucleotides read TGTGCCAGCAGCAAAAGCGGGAGGGCCTCAGATACGCAGTATTTT.

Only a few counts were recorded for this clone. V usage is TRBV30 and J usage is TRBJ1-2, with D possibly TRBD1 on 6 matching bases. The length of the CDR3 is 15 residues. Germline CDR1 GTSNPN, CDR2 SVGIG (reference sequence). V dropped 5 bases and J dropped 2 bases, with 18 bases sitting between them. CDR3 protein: CAWHFPGHLNYGYTF. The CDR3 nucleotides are TGTGCCTGGCACTTTCCGGGACACCTGAACTATGGCTACACCTTC.

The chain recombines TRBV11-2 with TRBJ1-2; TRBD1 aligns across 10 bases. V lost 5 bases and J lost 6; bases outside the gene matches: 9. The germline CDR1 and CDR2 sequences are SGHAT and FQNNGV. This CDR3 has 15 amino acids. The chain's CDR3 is CASSRTRTGGNGYTF. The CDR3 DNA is TGTGCCAGCAGCCGTACCCGGACAGGGGGAAATGGCTACACCTTC.

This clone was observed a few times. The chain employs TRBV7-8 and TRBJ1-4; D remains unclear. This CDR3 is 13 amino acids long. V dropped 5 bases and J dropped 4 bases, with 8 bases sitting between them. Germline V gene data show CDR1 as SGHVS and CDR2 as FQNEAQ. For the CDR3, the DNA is TGTGCCAGCAGCGCCCTAAATAATGAAAAACTGTTTTTT. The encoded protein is CASSALNNEKLFF.

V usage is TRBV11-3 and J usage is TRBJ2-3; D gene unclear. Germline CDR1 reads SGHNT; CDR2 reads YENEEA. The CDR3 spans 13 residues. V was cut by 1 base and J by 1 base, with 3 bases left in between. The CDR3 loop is CASSLAGTDTQYF. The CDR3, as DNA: TGTGCCAGCAGCTTAGCGGGCACAGATACGCAGTATTTT.

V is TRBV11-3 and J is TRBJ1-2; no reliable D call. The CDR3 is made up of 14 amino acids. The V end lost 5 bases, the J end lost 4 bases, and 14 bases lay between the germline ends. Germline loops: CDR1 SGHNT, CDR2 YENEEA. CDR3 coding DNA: TGTGCCAGCAGCACAAATATGGCGGGCTATGGCTACACCTTC. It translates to CASSTNMAGYGYTF.